Sequencing of this T cell receptor (beta chain) was carried out in a study of T cells after yellow fever vaccination. From the 5' RACE reads, TCRdb called clonotypes with MiXCR, one entry per CDR3 protein. The data hold under 300,000 distinct CDR3 sequences, with approximately 13% observed a single time. Trimming left V 0 bases short and J 0 bases short, with 7 bases between. CDR3 length equals 15 residues. The germline CDR1 and CDR2 sequences are SGDLS and YYNGEE. A few counts support this clonotype. The sample was CD4+ T cells sorted from PBMCs, taken 45 days after the yellow fever booster vaccination. The rearrangement joins TRBV9 to TRBJ1-5; D gene uncertain. This clonotype was sampled from a man aged 30-40 years who received the YFV17D yellow fever vaccine. CDR3 sequence: CASSVAPDSNQPQHF. CDR3 nucleotide sequence: TGTGCCAGCAGCGTAGCCCCCGATAGCAATCAGCCCCAGCATTTT.